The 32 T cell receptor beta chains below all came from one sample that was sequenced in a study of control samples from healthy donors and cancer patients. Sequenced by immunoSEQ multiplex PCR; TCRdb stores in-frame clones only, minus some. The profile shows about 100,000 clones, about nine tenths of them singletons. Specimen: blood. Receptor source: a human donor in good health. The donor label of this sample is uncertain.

CDR3 residues: CASSLGGRGAHSNQPQHF. The DNA of the CDR3 is TGCGCCAGCAGCTTGGGGGGACGGGGGGCCCATAGCAATCAGCCCCAGCATTTT. This chain links TRBV5-1 with TRBJ1-5; D might be TRBD1 (6 bases). Germline V lookup: CDR1 SGHRS, CDR2 YFSETQ. There are 18 residues in the CDR3. Deletions cut 0 bases from V and 0 bases from J, with 16 bases between.

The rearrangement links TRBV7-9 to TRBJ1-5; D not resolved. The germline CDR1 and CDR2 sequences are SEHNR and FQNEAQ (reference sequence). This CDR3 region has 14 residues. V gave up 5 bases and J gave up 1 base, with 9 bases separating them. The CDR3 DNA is TGTGCCAGCAGCAAGCGCCCCAGCAATCAGCCCCAGCATTTT. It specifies CASSKRPSNQPQHF.

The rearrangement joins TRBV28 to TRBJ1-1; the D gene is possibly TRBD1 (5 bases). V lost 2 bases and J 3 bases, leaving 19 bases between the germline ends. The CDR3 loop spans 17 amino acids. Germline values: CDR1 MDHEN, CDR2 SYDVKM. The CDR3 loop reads CASSLGGTSYGDTEAFF. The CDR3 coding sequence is TGTGCCAGCAGTTTAGGGGGGACTTCTTATGGGGACACTGAAGCTTTCTTT.

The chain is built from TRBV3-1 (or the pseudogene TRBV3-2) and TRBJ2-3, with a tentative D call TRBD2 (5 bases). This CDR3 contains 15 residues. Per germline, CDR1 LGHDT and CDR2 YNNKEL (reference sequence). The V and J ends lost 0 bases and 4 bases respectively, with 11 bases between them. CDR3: CASSQEPSRADTQYF. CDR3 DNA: TGTGCCAGCAGCCAAGAACCTAGCCGAGCAGATACGCAGTATTTT.

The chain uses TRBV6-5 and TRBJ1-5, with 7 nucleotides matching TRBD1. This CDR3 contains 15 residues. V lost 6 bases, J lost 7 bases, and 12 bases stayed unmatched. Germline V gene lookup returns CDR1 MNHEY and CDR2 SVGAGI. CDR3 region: CASRDRDTSLQPQHF. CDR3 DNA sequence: TGTGCCAGCAGAGACAGGGACACGAGCCTGCAGCCCCAGCATTTT.

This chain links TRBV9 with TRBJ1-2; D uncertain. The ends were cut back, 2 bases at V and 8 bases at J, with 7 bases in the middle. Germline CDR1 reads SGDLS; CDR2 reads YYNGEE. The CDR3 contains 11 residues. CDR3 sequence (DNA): TGTGCCAGCAGCGTGCCCGCCGGCTACACCTTC. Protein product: CASSVPAGYTF.

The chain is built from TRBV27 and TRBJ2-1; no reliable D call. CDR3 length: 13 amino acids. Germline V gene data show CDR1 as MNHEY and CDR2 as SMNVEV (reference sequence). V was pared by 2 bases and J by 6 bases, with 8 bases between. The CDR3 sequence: CASSLGLGNEQFF. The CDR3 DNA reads TGTGCCAGCAGTTTAGGTTTAGGCAATGAGCAGTTCTTC.

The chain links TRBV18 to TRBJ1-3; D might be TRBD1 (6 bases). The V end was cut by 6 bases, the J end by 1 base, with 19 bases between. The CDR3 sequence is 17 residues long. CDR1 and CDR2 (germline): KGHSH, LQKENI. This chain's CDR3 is CASSPATAGASGNTIYF. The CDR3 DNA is TGTGCCAGCTCGCCCGCCACGGCAGGGGCGTCTGGAAACACCATATATTTT. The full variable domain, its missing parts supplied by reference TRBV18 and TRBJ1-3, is NAGVMQNPRHLVRRRGQEARLRCSPMKGHSHVYWYRQLPEEGLKFMVYLQKENIIDESGMPKERFSAEFPKEGPSILRIQQVVRGDSAAYFCASSPATAGASGNTIYFGEGSWLTVV.

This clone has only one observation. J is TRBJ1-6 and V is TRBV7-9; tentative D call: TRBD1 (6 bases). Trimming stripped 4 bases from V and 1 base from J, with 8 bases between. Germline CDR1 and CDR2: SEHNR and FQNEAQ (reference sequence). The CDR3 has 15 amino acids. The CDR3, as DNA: TGTGCCAGCAGCTCGGACAGTTCCTATAATTCACCCCTCCACTTT. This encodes CASSSDSSYNSPLHF.

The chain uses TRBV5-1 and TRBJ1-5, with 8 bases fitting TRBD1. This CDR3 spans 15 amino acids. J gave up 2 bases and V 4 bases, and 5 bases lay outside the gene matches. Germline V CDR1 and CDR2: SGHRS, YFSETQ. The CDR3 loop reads CASSTGQGGNQPQHF. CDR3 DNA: TGCGCCAGCAGCACAGGACAGGGCGGCAATCAGCCCCAGCATTTT.

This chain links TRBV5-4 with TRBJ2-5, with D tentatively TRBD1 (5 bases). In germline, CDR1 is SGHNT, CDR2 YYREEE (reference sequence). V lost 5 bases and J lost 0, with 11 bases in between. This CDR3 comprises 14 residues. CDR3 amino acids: CASSPDSYQETQYF. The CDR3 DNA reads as TGTGCCAGCAGTCCAGACAGCTACCAAGAGACCCAGTACTTC. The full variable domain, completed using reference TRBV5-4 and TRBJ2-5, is ETGVTQSPTHLIKTRGQQVTLRCSSQSGHNTVSWYQQALGQGPQFIFQYYREEENGRGNFPPRFSGLQFPNYSSELNVNALELDDSALYLCASSPDSYQETQYFGPGTRLLVL.

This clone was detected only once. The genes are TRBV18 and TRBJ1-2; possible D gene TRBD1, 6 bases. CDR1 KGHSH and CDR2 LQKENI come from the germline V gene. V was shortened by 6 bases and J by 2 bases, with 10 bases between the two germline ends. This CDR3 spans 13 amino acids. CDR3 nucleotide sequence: TGTGCCAGCTCGCCAGGACAGAACTATGGCTACACCTTC. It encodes CASSPGQNYGYTF.

The chain's CDR3 is CAWTGGTDTQYF. As DNA, the CDR3 is TGTGCCTGGACAGGAGGAACAGATACGCAGTATTTT. J is TRBJ2-3 and V is TRBV30; D perhaps matches TRBD2 (5 bases). The germline V and J ends were trimmed by 4 bases and 3 bases, with 8 bases remaining between them. The CDR3 length is 12 residues. Germline loops: CDR1 GTSNPN, CDR2 SVGIG (reference sequence).

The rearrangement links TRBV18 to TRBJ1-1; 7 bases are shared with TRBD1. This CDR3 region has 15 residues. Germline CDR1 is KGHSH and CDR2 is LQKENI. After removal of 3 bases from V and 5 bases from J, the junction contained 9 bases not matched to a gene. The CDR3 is CASSPRTGERTEAFF. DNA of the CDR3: TGTGCCAGCTCACCCAGAACAGGGGAGAGGACTGAAGCTTTCTTT.

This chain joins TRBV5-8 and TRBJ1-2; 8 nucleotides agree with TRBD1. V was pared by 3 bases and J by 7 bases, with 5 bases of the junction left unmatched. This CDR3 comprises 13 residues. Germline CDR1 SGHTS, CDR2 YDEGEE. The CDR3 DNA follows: TGTGCCAGCAGCTCAAGGACAGGGTTTGGCTACACCTTC. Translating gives CASSSRTGFGYTF.

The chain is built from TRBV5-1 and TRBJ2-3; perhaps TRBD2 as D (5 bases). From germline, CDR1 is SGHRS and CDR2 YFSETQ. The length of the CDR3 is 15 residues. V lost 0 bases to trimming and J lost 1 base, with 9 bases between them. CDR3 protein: CASSLDGIRTDTQYF. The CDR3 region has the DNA TGCGCCAGCAGCTTGGACGGGATCCGCACAGATACGCAGTATTTT.

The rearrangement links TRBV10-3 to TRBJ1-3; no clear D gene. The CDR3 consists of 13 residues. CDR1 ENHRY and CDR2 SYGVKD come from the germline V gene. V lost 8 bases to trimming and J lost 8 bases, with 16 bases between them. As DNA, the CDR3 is TGTGCCATCGCCGTTGCTGGAGGCCACACCATATATTTT. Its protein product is CAIAVAGGHTIYF.

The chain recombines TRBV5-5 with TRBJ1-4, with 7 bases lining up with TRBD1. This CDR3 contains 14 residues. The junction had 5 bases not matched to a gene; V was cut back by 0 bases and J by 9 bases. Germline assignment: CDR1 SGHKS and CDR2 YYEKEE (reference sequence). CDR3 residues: CASSLEGGNKKLFF. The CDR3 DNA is TGTGCCAGCAGCTTGGAAGGGGGCAACAAAAAACTGTTTTTT.

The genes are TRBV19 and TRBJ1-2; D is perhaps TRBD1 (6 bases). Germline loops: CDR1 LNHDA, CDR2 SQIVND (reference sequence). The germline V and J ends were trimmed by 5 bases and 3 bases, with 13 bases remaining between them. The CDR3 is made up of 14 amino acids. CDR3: CASSANRADYGYTF. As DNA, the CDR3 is TGTGCCAGTAGTGCAAACAGGGCTGACTATGGCTACACCTTC.

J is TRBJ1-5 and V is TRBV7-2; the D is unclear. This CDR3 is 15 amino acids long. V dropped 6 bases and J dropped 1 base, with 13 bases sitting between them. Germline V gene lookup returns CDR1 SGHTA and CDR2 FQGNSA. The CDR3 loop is CASRSDSASNQPQHF. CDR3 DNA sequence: TGTGCCAGCAGGTCCGACTCGGCGAGCAATCAGCCCCAGCATTTT.

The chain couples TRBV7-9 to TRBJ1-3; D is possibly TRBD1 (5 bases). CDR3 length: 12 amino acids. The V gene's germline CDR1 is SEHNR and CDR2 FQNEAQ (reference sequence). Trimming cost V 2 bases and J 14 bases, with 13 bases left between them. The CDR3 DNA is TGTGCCAGCAGCTTATCCACAGGTCTACTATATTTT. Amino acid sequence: CASSLSTGLLYF.

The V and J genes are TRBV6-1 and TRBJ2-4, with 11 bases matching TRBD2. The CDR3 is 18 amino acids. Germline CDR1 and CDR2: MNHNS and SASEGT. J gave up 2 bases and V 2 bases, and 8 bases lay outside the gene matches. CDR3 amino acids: CASSEFGVTSGTKNIQYF. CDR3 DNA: TGTGCCAGCAGTGAATTTGGCGTGACTAGCGGGACCAAAAACATTCAGTACTTC.

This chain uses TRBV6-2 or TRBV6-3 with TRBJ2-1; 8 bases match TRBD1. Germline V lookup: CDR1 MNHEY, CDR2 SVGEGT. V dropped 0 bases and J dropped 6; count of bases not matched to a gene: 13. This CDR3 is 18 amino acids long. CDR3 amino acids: CASSYSALQGAGGNEQFF. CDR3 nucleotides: TGTGCCAGCAGTTACTCGGCCCTCCAGGGGGCTGGTGGCAATGAGCAGTTCTTC.

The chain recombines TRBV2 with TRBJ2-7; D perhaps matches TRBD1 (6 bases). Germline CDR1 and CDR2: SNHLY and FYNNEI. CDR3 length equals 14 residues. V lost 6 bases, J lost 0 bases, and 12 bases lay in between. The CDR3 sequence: CASSIRDISYEQYF. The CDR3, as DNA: TGTGCCAGCAGCATCCGGGACATCTCCTACGAGCAGTACTTC.

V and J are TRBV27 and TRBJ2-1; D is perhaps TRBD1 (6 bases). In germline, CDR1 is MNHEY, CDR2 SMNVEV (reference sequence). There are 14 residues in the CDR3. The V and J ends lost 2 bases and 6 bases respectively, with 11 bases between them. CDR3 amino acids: CASSLNRAGNEQFF. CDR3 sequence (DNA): TGTGCCAGCAGTTTAAACAGGGCGGGCAATGAGCAGTTCTTC.

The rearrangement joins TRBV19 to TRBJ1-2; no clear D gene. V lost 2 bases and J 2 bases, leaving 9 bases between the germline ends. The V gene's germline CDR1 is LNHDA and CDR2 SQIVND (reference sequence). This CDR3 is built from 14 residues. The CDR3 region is CASSISKGNYGYTF. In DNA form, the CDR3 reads TGTGCCAGTAGTATAAGTAAGGGAAACTATGGCTACACCTTC.

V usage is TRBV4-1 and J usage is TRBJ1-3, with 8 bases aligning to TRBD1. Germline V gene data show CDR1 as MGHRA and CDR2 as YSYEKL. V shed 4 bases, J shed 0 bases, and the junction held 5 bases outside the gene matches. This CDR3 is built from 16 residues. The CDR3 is CASSPGTGDSGNTIYF. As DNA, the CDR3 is TGCGCCAGCAGCCCCGGGACAGGAGACTCTGGAAACACCATATATTTT.

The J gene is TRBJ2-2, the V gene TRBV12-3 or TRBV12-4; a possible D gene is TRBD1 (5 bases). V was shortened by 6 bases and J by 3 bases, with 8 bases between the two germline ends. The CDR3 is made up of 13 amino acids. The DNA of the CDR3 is TGTGCCAGCAGCCCCAGGGACACCGGGGAGCTGTTTTTT. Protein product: CASSPRDTGELFF.

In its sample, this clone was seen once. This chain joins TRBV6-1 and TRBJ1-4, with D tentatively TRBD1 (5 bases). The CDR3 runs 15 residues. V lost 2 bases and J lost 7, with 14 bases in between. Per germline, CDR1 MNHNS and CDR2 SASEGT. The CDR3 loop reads CASSELGEEGEKLFF. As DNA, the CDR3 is TGTGCCAGCAGTGAATTGGGGGAGGAAGGTGAAAAACTGTTTTTT.

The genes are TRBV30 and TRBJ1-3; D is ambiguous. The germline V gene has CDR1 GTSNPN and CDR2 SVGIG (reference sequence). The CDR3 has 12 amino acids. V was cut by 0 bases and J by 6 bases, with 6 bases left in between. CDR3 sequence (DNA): TGTGCCTGGAGTGTTGCCGTAAACACCATATATTTT. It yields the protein CAWSVAVNTIYF.

CDR3 DNA: TGTGCCGGCAGTCGGGGAAAATACGAGCAGTACGTC. This sequence encodes CAGSRGKYEQYV. The chain carries TRBV6-2 or TRBV6-3 and TRBJ2-7; possible D gene TRBD2, 5 bases. CDR1 MNHEY and CDR2 SVGEGT come from the germline V gene. The CDR3 contains 12 residues.

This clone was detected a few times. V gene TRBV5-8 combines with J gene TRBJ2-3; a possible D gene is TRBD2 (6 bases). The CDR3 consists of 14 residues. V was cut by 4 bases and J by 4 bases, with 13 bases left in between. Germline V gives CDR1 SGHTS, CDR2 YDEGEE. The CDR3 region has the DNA TGTGCCAGCAGCCCCCCGGGACTGGCAGATACGCAGTATTTT. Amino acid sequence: CASSPPGLADTQYF.